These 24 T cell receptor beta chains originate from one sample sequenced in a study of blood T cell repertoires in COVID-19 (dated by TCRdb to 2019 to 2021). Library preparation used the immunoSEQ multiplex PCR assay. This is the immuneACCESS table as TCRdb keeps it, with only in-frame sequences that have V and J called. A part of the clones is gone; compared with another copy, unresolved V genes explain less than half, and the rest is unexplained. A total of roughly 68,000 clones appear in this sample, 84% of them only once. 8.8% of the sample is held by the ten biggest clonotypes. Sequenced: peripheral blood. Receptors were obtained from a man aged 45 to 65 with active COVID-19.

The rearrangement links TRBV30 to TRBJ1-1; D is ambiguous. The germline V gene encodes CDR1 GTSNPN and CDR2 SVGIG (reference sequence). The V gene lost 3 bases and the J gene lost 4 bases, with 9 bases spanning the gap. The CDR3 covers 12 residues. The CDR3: CAWRLSSTEAFF. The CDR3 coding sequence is TGTGCCTGGAGGTTAAGTAGCACTGAAGCTTTCTTT.

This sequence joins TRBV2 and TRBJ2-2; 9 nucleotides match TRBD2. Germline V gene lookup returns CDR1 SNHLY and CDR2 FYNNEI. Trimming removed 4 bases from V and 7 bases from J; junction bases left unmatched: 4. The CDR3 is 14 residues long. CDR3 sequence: CASSGLAVGGELFF. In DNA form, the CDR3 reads TGTGCCAGCAGTGGACTAGCGGTCGGCGGGGAGCTGTTTTTT.

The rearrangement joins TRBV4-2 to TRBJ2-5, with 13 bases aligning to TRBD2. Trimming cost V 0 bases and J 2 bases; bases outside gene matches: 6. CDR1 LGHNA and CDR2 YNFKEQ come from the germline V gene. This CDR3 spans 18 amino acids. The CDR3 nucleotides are TGTGCCAGCAGCCAAGAAGGCCCACTAGCGGGGGGGCAAGAGACCCAGTACTTC. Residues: CASSQEGPLAGGQETQYF.

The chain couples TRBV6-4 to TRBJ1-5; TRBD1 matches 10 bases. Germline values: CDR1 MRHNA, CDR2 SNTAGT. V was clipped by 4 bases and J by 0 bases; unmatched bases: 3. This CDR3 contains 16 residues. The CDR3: CASSGGTGDSNQPQHF. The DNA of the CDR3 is TGTGCCAGCAGTGGGGGGACAGGGGATAGCAATCAGCCCCAGCATTTT.

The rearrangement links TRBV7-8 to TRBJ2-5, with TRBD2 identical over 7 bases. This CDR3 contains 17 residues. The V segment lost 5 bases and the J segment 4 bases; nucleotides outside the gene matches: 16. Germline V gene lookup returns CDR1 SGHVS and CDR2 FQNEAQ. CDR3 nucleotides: TGTGCCAGCAGCGTAGAGGTCGCGGGAGCCTCGGGAGAGACCCAGTACTTC. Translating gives CASSVEVAGASGETQYF.

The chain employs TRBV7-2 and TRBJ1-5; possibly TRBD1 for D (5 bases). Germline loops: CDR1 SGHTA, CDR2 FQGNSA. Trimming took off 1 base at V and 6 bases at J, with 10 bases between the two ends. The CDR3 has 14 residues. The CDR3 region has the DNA TGTGCCAGCAGCTTAGGGGGCGCCGGTCAGCCCCAGCATTTT. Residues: CASSLGGAGQPQHF.

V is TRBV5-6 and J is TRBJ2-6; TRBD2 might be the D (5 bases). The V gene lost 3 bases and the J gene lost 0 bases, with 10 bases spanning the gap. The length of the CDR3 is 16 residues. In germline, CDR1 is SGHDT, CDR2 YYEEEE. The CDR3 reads CASSSPTSSGANVLTF. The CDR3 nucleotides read TGTGCCAGCAGCTCCCCTACTAGCTCTGGGGCCAACGTCCTGACTTTC.

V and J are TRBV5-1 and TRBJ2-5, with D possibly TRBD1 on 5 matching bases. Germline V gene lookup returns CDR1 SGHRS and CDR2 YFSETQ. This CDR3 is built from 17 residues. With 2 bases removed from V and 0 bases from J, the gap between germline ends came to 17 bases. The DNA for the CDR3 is TGCGCCAGCAGCTTAGGTATAGGGGTCGGGTACCAAGAGACCCAGTACTTC. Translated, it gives CASSLGIGVGYQETQYF.

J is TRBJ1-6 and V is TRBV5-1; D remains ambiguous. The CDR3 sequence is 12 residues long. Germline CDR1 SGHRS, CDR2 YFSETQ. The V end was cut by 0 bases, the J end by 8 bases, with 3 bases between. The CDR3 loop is CASSLADSPLHF. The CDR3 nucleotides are TGCGCCAGCAGCTTGGCTGATTCACCCCTCCACTTT.

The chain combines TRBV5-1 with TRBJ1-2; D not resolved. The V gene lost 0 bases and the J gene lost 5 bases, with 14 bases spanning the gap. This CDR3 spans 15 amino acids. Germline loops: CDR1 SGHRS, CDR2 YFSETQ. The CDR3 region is CASSLALAGVYGYTF. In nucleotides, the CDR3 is TGCGCCAGCAGCTTGGCCCTGGCAGGTGTATATGGCTACACCTTC.

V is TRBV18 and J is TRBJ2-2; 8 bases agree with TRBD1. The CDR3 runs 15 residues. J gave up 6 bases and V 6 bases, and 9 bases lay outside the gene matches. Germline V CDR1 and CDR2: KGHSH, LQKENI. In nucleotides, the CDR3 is TGTGCCAGCTCTCCTACAGGGACAGGCCCCGGGGAGCTGTTTTTT. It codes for CASSPTGTGPGELFF.

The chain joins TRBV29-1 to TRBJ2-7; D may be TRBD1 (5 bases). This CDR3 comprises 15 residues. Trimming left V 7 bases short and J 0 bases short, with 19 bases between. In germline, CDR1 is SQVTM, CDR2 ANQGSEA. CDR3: CSAFDIRESSYEQYF. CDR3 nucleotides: TGCAGCGCGTTCGACATCAGGGAAAGCTCCTACGAGCAGTACTTC.

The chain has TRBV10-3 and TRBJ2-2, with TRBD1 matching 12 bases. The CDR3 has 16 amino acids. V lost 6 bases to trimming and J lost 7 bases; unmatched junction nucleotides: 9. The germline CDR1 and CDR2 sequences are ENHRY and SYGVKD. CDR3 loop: CAISFTGTGGYGELFF. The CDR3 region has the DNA TGTGCCATCAGCTTCACCGGGACAGGGGGCTACGGGGAGCTGTTTTTT.

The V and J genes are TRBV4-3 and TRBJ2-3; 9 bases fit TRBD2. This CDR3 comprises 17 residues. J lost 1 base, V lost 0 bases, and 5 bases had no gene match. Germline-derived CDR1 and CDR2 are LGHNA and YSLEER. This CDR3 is CASSQDWRGGRTDTQYF. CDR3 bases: TGCGCCAGCAGCCAAGATTGGCGGGGGGGCCGCACAGATACGCAGTATTTT.

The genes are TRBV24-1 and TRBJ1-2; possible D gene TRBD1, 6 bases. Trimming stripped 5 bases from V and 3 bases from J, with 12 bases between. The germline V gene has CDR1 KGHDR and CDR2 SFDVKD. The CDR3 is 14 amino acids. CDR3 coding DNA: TGTGCCACCAGTGCCCAGGGGTACGACTATGGCTACACCTTC. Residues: CATSAQGYDYGYTF.

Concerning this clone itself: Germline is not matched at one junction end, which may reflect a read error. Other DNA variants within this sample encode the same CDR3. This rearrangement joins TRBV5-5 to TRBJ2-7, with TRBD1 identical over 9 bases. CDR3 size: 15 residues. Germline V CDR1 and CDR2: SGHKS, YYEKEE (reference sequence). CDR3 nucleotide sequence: TGTGCCAGCAGCCTTGATGGACAGGGGACCTACGAGCAATACTTC. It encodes CASSLDGQGTYEQYF. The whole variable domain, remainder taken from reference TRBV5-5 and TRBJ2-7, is DAGVTQSPTHLIKTRGQQVTLRCSPISGHKSVSWYQQVLGQGPQFIFQYYEKEERGRGNFPDRFSARQFPNYSSELNVNALLLGDSALYLCASSLDGQGTYEQYFGPGTRLTVT.

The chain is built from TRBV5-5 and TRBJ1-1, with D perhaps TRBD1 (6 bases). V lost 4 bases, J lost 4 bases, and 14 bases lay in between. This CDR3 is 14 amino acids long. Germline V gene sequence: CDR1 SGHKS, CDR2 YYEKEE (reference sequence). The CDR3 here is CASSTSRGATEAFF. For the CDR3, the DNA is TGTGCCAGCAGCACCTCCCGGGGGGCCACTGAAGCTTTCTTT.

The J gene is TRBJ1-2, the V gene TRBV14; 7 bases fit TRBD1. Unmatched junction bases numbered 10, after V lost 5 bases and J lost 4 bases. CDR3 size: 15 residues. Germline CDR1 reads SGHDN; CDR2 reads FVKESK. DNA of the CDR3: TGTGCCAGCAGCGAAAGGGGCAGGGGGTCCTATGGCTACACCTTC. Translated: CASSERGRGSYGYTF.

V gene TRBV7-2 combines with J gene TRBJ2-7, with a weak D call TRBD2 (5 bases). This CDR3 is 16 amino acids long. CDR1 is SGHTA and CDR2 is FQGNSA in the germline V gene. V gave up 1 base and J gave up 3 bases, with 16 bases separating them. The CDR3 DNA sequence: TGTGCCAGCAGCTTAGTCGGGTCGGCTAGCAGCTACGAGCAGTACTTC. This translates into CASSLVGSASSYEQYF.

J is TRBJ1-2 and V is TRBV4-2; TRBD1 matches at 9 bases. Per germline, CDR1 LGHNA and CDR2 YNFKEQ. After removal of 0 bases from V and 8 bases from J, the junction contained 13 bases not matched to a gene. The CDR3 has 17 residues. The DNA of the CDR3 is TGTGCCAGCAGCCAAGATCCGTCTTCCGGGACAGGGTTGGGCTACACCTTC. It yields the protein CASSQDPSSGTGLGYTF.

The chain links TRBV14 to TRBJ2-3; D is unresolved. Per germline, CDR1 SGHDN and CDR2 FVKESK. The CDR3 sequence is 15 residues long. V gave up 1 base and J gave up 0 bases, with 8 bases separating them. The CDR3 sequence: CASSQGFTSTDTQYF. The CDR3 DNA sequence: TGTGCCAGCAGCCAAGGGTTTACTAGCACAGATACGCAGTATTTT. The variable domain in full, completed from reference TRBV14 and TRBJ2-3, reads EAGVTQFPSHSVIEKGQTVTLRCDPISGHDNLYWYRRVMGKEIKFLLHFVKESKQDESGMPNNRFLAERTGGTYSTLKVQPAELEDSGVYFCASSQGFTSTDTQYFGPGTRLTVL.

The CDR3 DNA sequence: TGTGCCAGCAGCTCACCTTCCCGTCAGGGAGAGACCCAGTACTTC. This codes for CASSSPSRQGETQYF. The V and J genes are TRBV7-6 and TRBJ2-5; the D gene is possibly TRBD1 (5 bases). Germline V gives CDR1 SGHVS, CDR2 FNYEAQ. The CDR3 has 15 residues. Trimming stripped 4 bases from V and 4 bases from J, with 16 bases between.

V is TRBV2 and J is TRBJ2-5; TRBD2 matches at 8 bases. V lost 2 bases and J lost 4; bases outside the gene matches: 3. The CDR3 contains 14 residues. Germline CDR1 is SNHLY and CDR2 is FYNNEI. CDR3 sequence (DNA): TGTGCCAGCAGTGAACCCGGGGGGGTAGAGACCCAGTACTTC. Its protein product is CASSEPGGVETQYF.

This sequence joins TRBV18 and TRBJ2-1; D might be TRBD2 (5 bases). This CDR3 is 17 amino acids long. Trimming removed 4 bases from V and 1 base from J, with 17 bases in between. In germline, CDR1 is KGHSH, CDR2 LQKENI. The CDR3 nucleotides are TGTGCCAGCTCACTGAAACAGAAAACGGGGTCCTACAATGAGCAGTTCTTC. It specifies CASSLKQKTGSYNEQFF.